This T cell receptor beta chain was retrieved from a study of blood T cell repertoires in COVID-19. Study context: Researchers got acute and convalescent COVID-19 samples from the United States, Italy and Spain. T cells, B-cell-depleted T cells, or PBMCs provided the cDNA or gDNA that served as material.

Germline lookup yields CDR1 SEHNR and CDR2 FQNEAQ (reference sequence). V lost 4 bases, J lost 8 bases, and 6 bases lay in between. This CDR3 comprises 11 residues. The participants were between roughly 18 and 89 years old and came from some 23 US areas. Participant-given clinical history determined each cohort assignment. Profiled with immunoSEQ multiplex PCR; TCRdb holds only in-frame clones, not every one. Of 170,000 or so clones listed, approximately 82% are singletons. This clone was observed a handful of times. The V and J genes are TRBV7-9 and TRBJ1-3; D is unclear. This sequence originates from a woman between 45 and 65 years old who had recovered from COVID-19. Sequenced: PBMCs or T cells enriched from blood (not recorded which). In DNA, the CDR3 is TGTGCCAGCAGCTCCCCGGACACCATATATTTT. The encoded protein is CASSSPDTIYF.